This entry lists 18 T cell receptor beta chains sequenced from one sample in a study of blood T cells in healthy people across ages. The authors ran a second PCR of roughly 6 to 11 cycles using a sample-barcoded 5' primer and a J-beta primer mix. TCRdb fed the 5' RACE reads into MiXCR, producing one record per CDR3 protein. The sample contains roughly 800,000 distinct CDR3 sequences, 58% of which appear only once. Sequencing was carried out using blood. All receptors derive from a young man in good health.

The chain is built from TRBV11-2 and TRBJ1-1; 7 bases are shared with TRBD1. The CDR3 spans 15 residues. Germline-derived CDR1 and CDR2 are SGHAT and FQNNGV. Germline trimming cut 5 bases from V and 5 bases from J; bases unmatched to any gene: 11. CDR3 sequence (DNA): TGTGCCAGCAGCATACAGGGGTTATTATGGACTGAAGCTTTCTTT. The encoded protein is CASSIQGLLWTEAFF.

This clonotype was seen only a few times. The gene calls are TRBV5-1 and TRBJ2-3; D unresolved. Trimming left V 0 bases short and J 0 bases short, with 20 bases between. Germline V CDR1 and CDR2: SGHRS, YFSETQ. The CDR3 has 19 residues. The DNA of the CDR3 is TGCGCCAGCAGCTTGGCGTACGCCGCCCGACGTGCTAGCACAGATACGCAGTATTTT. It yields the protein CASSLAYAARRASTDTQYF.

The J gene is TRBJ1-2, the V gene TRBV10-3; unclear D gene. The CDR3 is 13 amino acids. Germline CDR1 reads ENHRY; CDR2 reads SYGVKD. Trimming stripped 10 bases from V and 0 bases from J, with 12 bases between. DNA for the CDR3: TGTGCCACTCAACGGGAAGCTAACTATGGCTACACCTTC. This sequence encodes CATQREANYGYTF.

The chain links TRBV6-5 to TRBJ2-1; no reliable D call. This CDR3 region has 14 residues. The V gene's germline CDR1 is MNHEY and CDR2 SVGAGI. With 10 bases removed from V and 5 bases from J, the gap between germline ends came to 18 bases. CDR3 loop: CATNSYSVNNEQFF. The DNA for the CDR3 is TGTGCCACCAACTCGTATTCAGTGAACAATGAGCAGTTCTTC.

The chain couples TRBV30 to TRBJ1-2; D unresolved. The CDR3 sequence is 12 residues long. V was shortened by 7 bases and J by 4 bases, with 13 bases between the two germline ends. Per germline, CDR1 GTSNPN and CDR2 SVGIG (reference sequence). Here the CDR3 reads CASNPKGYGYTF. CDR3 coding DNA: TGTGCCTCGAATCCTAAAGGCTATGGCTACACCTTC. The full variable domain, in which reference TRBV30 and TRBJ1-2 provide the parts outside the CDR3, is SQTIHQWPATLVQPVGSPLSLECTVEGTSNPNLYWYRQAAGRGLQLLFYSVGIGQISSEVPQNLSASRPQDRQFILSSKKLLLSDSGFYLCASNPKGYGYTFGSGTRLTVV.

The chain combines TRBV6-2 or TRBV6-3 with TRBJ2-6; TRBD1 matches 8 bases. The CDR3 is 18 residues long. V lost 2 bases, J lost 0 bases, and 6 bases stayed unmatched. CDR1 and CDR2 from the germline V gene are MNHEY and SVGEGT. The CDR3: CASSYEGTGISGANVLTF. DNA for the CDR3: TGTGCCAGCAGTTACGAGGGGACAGGCATCTCTGGGGCCAACGTCCTGACTTTC.

This clonotype was counted a few times. V usage is TRBV7-2 and J usage is TRBJ1-1; D unclear. The germline V gene encodes CDR1 SGHTA and CDR2 FQGNSA. The CDR3 runs 15 residues. V lost 3 bases, J lost 7 bases, and 18 bases lay in between. This CDR3 is CASSFSSGLDGEAFF. Written as DNA, the CDR3 is TGTGCCAGCAGCTTTTCGTCCGGACTTGACGGTGAAGCTTTCTTT.

To note about this clonotype: A junction boundary mismatches the germline segment, possibly from a read error. The chain couples TRBV20-1 to TRBJ2-7, with 8 bases lining up with TRBD1. This CDR3 has 15 amino acids. Germline CDR1 and CDR2: DFQATT and SNEGSKA (reference sequence). The CDR3 reads CSARAGTGISCEQYF. The CDR3 nucleotides are TGCAGTGCTAGAGCCGGGACAGGCATATCCTGCGAGCAGTACTTC.

The rearrangement uses TRBV20-1 and TRBJ2-6; D gene ambiguous. CDR3 size: 15 residues. The V end was cut by 4 bases, the J end by 0 bases, with 10 bases between. Germline assignment: CDR1 DFQATT and CDR2 SNEGSKA (reference sequence). CDR3 DNA: TGCAGTGCTAAAGCCTATGGCTCTGGGGCCAACGTCCTGACTTTC. Its translation is CSAKAYGSGANVLTF.

This chain joins TRBV18 and TRBJ2-5; perhaps TRBD1 as D (6 bases). Trimming left V 3 bases short and J 0 bases short, with 14 bases between. This CDR3 spans 16 amino acids. Germline loops: CDR1 KGHSH, CDR2 LQKENI. This chain's CDR3 is CASSPRNRAYQETQYF. The CDR3 bases are TGTGCCAGCTCACCGAGGAACAGGGCCTACCAAGAGACCCAGTACTTC. Looking up the rest from reference TRBV18 and TRBJ2-5 gives the full variable domain: NAGVMQNPRHLVRRRGQEARLRCSPMKGHSHVYWYRQLPEEGLKFMVYLQKENIIDESGMPKERFSAEFPKEGPSILRIQQVVRGDSAAYFCASSPRNRAYQETQYFGPGTRLLVL.

The chain joins TRBV2 to TRBJ2-1; possibly TRBD1 for D (5 bases). The CDR3 totals 13 residues. The V gene lost 11 bases and the J gene lost 8 bases, with 19 bases spanning the gap. Germline V gene sequence: CDR1 SNHLY, CDR2 FYNNEI. CDR3 nucleotide sequence: TGTGCCCGCAACGGCCAGGGTGAACATGAGCAGTTCTTC. Its translation is CARNGQGEHEQFF.

This chain's CDR3 is CASSEGGRTYEQYF. CDR3 DNA sequence: TGTGCCAGCAGTGAAGGCGGGCGGACGTACGAGCAGTACTTC. This chain joins TRBV6-1 and TRBJ2-7; TRBD2 is a possible D gene (5 bases). V lost 1 base, J lost 4 bases, and 11 bases lay in between. In germline, CDR1 is MNHNS, CDR2 SASEGT. This CDR3 spans 14 amino acids.

J is TRBJ2-7 and V is TRBV29-1; perhaps TRBD1 as D (6 bases). The CDR3 length is 11 residues. Germline V lookup: CDR1 SQVTM, CDR2 ANQGSEA. The V end was cut by 8 bases, the J end by 3 bases, with 11 bases between. The CDR3 sequence is CSFTGNYEQYF. CDR3 nucleotide sequence: TGCAGCTTTACAGGGAACTACGAGCAGTACTTC.

This chain links TRBV18 with TRBJ2-1; D is perhaps TRBD1 (7 bases). V was trimmed by 6 bases and J by 9 bases, leaving 15 bases between them. Germline CDR1 and CDR2: KGHSH and LQKENI. This CDR3 region has 13 residues. The CDR3 DNA follows: TGTGCCAGCTCCCCGTCAGGGGGGATTGAGCAGTTCTTC. Translating gives CASSPSGGIEQFF.

The chain links TRBV20-1 to TRBJ1-1, with a possible D match to TRBD1 (6 bases). The CDR3 has 15 amino acids. CDR1 is DFQATT, CDR2 SNEGSKA, per germline (reference sequence). V shed 1 base and J shed 2 bases, with 14 bases lying between them. DNA of the CDR3: TGCAGTGCTAGAGCTGCCGGGACACAAAACACTGAAGCTTTCTTT. Translated: CSARAAGTQNTEAFF.

V usage is TRBV29-1 and J usage is TRBJ2-3, with D possibly TRBD2 on 6 matching bases. Between the trimmed V and J ends, which lost 2 bases and 6 bases, there was a span of 18 bases. There are 15 residues in the CDR3. The V gene's germline CDR1 is SQVTM and CDR2 ANQGSEA. CDR3 loop: CSVESLSRGGDTQYF. As DNA, the CDR3 is TGCAGCGTTGAAAGTCTCTCGAGAGGAGGGGATACGCAGTATTTT.

The chain couples TRBV6-2 or TRBV6-3 to TRBJ2-1; tentatively, D is TRBD1 or TRBD2 (5 bases each). The V end lost 7 bases, the J end lost 5 bases, and 12 bases lay between the germline ends. The CDR3 length is 13 residues. Germline V CDR1 and CDR2: MNHEY, SVGEGT. CDR3 sequence reads: CASTGTQHNEQFF. The CDR3 coding sequence is TGTGCCAGCACGGGGACGCAGCACAATGAGCAGTTCTTC.

The gene calls are TRBV6-1 and TRBJ2-6; D gene unclear. Trimming cost V 0 bases and J 0 bases, with 6 bases left between them. Germline CDR1 MNHNS, CDR2 SASEGT. The CDR3 has 16 residues. CDR3: CASSEARYSGANVLTF. CDR3 DNA sequence: TGTGCCAGCAGTGAAGCTAGGTACTCTGGGGCCAACGTCCTGACTTTC.